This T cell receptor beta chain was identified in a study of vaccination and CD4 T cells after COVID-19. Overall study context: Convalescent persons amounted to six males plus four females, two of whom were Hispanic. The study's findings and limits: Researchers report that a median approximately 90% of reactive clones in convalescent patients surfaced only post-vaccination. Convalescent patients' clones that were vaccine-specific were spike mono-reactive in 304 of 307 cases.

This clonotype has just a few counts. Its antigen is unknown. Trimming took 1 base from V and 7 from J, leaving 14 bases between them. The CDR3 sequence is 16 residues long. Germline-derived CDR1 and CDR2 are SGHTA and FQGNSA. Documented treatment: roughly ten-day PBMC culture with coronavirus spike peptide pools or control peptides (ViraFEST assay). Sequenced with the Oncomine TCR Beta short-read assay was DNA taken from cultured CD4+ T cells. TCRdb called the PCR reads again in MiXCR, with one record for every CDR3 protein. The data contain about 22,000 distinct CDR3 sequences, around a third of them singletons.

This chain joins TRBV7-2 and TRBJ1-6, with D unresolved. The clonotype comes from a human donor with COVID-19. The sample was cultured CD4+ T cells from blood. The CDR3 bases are TGTGCCAGCAGCTTAGACTTCGGATCGACAAATTCACCCCTCCACTTT. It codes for CASSLDFGSTNSPLHF.